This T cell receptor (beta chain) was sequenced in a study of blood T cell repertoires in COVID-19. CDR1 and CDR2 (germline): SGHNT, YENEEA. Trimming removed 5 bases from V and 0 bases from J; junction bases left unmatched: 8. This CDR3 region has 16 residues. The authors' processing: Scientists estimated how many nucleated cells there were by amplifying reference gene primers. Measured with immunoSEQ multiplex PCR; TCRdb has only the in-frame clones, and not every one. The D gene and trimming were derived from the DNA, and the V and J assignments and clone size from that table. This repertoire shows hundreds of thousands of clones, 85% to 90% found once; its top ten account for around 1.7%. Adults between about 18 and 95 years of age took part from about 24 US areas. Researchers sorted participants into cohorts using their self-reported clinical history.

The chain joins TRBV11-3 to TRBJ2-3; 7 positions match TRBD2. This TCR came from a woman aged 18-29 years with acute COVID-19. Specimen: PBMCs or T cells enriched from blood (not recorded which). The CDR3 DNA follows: TGTGCCAGCAGCCCAGGGACTATCTCTAGCACAGATACGCAGTATTTT. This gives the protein CASSPGTISSTDTQYF.